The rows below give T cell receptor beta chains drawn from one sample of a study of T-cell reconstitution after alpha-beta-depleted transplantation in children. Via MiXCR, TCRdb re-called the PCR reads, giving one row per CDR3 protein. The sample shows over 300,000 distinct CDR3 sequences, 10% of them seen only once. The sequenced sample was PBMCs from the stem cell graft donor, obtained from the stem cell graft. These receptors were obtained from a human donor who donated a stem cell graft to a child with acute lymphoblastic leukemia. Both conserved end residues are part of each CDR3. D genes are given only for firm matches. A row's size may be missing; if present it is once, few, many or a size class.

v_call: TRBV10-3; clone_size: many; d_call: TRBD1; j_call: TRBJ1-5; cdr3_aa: CASQTGDSNQPQHF; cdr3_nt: TGTGCCAGCCAGACAGGGGATAGCAATCAGCCCCAGCATTTT
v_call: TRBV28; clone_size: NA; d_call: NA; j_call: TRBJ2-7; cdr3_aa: CASSLDLPYEQYF; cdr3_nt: TGTGCCAGCAGTTTAGACCTACCCTACGAGCAGTACTTC
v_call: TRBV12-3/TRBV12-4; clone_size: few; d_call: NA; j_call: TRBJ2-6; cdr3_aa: CASSGDRSGANGLTF; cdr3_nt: TGTGCCAGCAGTGGGGATCGCTCTGGGGCCAACGGCCTGACTTTC
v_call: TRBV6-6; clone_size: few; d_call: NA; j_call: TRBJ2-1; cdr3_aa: CASSLTVGNEQFF; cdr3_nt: TGTGCCAGCAGCCTAACGGTGGGGAATGAGCAGTTCTTC
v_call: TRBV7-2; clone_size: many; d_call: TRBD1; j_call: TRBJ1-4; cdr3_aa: CASSLQQGAGEKLFF; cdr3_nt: TGTGCCAGCAGCTTACAACAGGGGGCAGGTGAAAAACTGTTTTTT
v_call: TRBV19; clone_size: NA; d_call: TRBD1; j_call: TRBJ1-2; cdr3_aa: CASHVPGQGVYGYTF; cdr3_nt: TGTGCCAGTCACGTACCCGGACAGGGGGTCTATGGCTACACCTTC
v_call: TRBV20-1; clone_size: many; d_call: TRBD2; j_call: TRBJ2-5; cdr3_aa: CSASGLAGDQETQYF; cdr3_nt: TGCAGTGCTAGCGGGCTAGCGGGAGATCAAGAGACCCAGTACTTC
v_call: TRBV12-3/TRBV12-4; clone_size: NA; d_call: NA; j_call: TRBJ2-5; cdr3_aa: CASSSPSGGAGGETQYF; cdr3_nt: TGTGCCAGCAGTTCCCCCTCAGGGGGGGCTGGAGGCGAGACCCAGTACTTC
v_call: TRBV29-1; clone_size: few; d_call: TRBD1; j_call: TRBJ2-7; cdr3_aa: CSVEAGDSESYEQYF; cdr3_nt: TGCAGCGTTGAAGCTGGGGACAGTGAGTCCTACGAGCAGTACTTC
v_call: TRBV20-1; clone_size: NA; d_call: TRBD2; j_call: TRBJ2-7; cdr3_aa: CSARDLRGVLKDYEQYF; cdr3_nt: TGCAGTGCTAGAGATTTACGGGGGGTCCTGAAGGACTACGAGCAGTACTTC
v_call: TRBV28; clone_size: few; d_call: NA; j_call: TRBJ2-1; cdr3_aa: CASGSGPPTF; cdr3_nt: TGTGCCAGCGGCTCCGGGCCCCCCACCTTC
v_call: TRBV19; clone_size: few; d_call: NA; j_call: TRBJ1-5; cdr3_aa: CASSIAAGNQPQHF; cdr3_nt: TGTGCCAGTAGTATAGCGGCGGGCAATCAGCCCCAGCATTTT
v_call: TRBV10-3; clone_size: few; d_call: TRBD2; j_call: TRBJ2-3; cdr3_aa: CAISEFQAGVVTDTQYF; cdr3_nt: TGTGCCATCAGTGAGTTTCAAGCGGGAGTTGTCACAGATACGCAGTATTTT
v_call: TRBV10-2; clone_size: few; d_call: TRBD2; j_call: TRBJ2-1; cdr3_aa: CASGTSGSDNEQFF; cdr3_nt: TGCGCCAGCGGTACTAGCGGGAGTGACAATGAGCAGTTCTTC